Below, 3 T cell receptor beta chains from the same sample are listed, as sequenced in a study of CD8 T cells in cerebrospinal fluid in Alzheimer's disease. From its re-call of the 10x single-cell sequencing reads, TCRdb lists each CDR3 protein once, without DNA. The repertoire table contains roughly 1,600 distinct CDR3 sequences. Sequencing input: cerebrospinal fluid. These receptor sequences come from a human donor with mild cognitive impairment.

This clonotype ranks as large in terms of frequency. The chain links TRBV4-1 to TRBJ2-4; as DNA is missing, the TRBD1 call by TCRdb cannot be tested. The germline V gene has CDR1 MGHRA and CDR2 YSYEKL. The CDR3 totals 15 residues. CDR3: CASSSAGGAKNIQYF.

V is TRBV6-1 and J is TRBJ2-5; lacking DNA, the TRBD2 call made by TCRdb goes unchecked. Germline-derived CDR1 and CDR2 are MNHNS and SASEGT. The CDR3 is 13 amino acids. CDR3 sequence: CASRRVLQETQYF.

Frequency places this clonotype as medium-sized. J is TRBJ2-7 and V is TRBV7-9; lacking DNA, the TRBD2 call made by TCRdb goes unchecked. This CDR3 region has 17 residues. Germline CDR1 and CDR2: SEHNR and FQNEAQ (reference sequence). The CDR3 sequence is CASSSITSGTRDYEQYF.